The sequence of this TCR beta chain was determined in a study of radiotherapy plus CTLA-4 blockade in lung cancer. CDR3 length: 20 amino acids. V lost 2 bases and J lost 1, with 24 bases in between. Germline V gives CDR1 MRHNA, CDR2 SNTAGT. This clone appeared once. Generated by immunoSEQ multiplex PCR, the TCRdb table keeps only in-frame clones and is missing some. The sample has about 88,000 clones, less than 80% seen once; the top ten hold around 15%. This rearrangement joins TRBV6-4 to TRBJ1-5; D uncertain. The TCR was taken from a human donor with non-small cell lung cancer that progressed on radiotherapy plus ipilimumab. The sample consisted of peripheral blood, taken from a patient treated with radiotherapy plus ipilimumab. The CDR3 coding sequence is TGTGCCAGCAGTGACCCTCCTGACAAAGCGCTCCCTCAAAGCAATCAGCCCCAGCATTTT. Residues: CASSDPPDKALPQSNQPQHF.